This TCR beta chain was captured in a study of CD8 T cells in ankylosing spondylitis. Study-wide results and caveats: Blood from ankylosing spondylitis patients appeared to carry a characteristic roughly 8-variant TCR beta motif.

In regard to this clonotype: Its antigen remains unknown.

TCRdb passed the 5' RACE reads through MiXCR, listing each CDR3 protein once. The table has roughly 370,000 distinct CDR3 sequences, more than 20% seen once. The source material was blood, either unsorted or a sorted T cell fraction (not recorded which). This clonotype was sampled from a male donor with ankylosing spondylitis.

The CDR3 DNA reads as TGCAGTGCTAGGTTTTCTAGGTACACTGAAGCTTTCTTT. It encodes CSARFSRYTEAFF. The chain employs TRBV20-1 and TRBJ1-1; D remains unclear. Looked up from germline, CDR1 is DFQATT and CDR2 is SNEGSKA (reference sequence). This CDR3 contains 13 residues. With 3 bases removed from V and 3 bases from J, the gap between germline ends came to 11 bases.